Listed here are 30 T cell receptor beta chains from one sample, sequenced in a study of tumor and adjacent non-tumor tissue in lung cancer. This sample's RNA came from whole unsorted tissue. A modified ARM-PCR protocol with three rounds of nested PCR amplified TCRbeta. TCRdb itself ran the multiplex PCR reads through MiXCR, one entry per CDR3 protein. The table lists about 68,000 distinct CDR3 sequences, just under 60% of them singletons, with roughly a fifth in the top ten. The material sequenced was lung tumor tissue. The receptors stem from a man aged 50 to 59 with non-small cell lung cancer.

Turning to this clonotype: With a much larger clone just one base away, this may be a read error. This chain joins TRBV4-1 and TRBJ2-1; D call uncertain. This CDR3 contains 13 residues. Per the germline V gene, CDR1 is MGHRA and CDR2 is YSYEKL. The ends were cut back, 4 bases at V and 12 bases at J, with 16 bases in the middle. CDR3 sequence: CASSREGTVGQFF. For the CDR3, the DNA is TGCGCCAGCAGCCGAGAAGGTACCGTGGGGCAGTTCTTC.

In regard to this clonotype: Sequence at one end of the junction differs from germline and may be a read error. The rearrangement joins TRBV7-9 to TRBJ2-7; TRBD1 agrees at 7 bases. Germline CDR1 and CDR2: SEHNR and FQNEAQ (reference sequence). This CDR3 has 14 residues. In DNA form, the CDR3 reads TGTGCCAGCAGCCCACCGGGACAGACCTACGAGCAGAAGTTC. This gives the protein CASSPPGQTYEQKF.

This clonotype was picked up a small number of times. The chain links TRBV2 to TRBJ1-2, with D uncertain. V shed 1 base and J shed 4 bases, with 4 bases lying between them. This CDR3 has 12 residues. Germline values: CDR1 SNHLY, CDR2 FYNNEI. DNA for the CDR3: TGTGCCAGCAGTGAAGACAGCTATGGCTACACCTTC. Its protein product is CASSEDSYGYTF. Full variable domain (outside the CDR3, taken from reference TRBV2 and TRBJ1-2): EPEVTQTPSHQVTQMGQEVILRCVPISNHLYFYWYRQILGQKVEFLVSFYNNEISEKSEIFDDQFSVERPDGSNFTLKIRSTKLEDSAMYFCASSEDSYGYTFGSGTRLTVV.

This clonotype came up a few times. The chain links TRBV12-3 or TRBV12-4 to TRBJ2-2, with D possibly being TRBD1 (5 bases). The CDR3 sequence is 14 residues long. V was shortened by 6 bases and J by 1 base, with 9 bases between the two germline ends. The CDR3 sequence is CASSPDRNTGELFF. The DNA for the CDR3 is TGTGCCAGCAGCCCCGACAGGAACACCGGGGAGCTGTTTTTT.

In the case of this clonotype: A junction boundary mismatches the germline segment, possibly from a read error. The chain uses TRBV11-3 and TRBJ2-1; D is unclear. Germline values: CDR1 SGHNT, CDR2 YENEEA. This CDR3 region has 12 residues. CDR3 in amino acids: CAGSIEWSGLVF. CDR3 DNA: TGTGCCGGCAGCATAGAATGGTCTGGGCTTGTCTTC. Together with reference TRBV11-3 and TRBJ2-1, the CDR3 gives the full variable domain: EAGVVQSPRYKIIEKKQPVAFWCNPISGHNTLYWYLQNLGQGPELLIRYENEEAVDDSQLPKDRFSAERLKGVDSTLKIQPAELGDSAVYLCAGSIEWSGLVFGPGTRLTVL.

Comments on this clonotype: One end of the junction varies from germline; a read error may be responsible. CDR3 sequence reads: CGWTDRYGGPQYF. The CDR3 DNA follows: TGTGGCTGGACCGACCGGTATGGGGGTCCGCAGTATTTT. This chain links TRBV30 with TRBJ2-3; D could derive from TRBD1 or TRBD2 (5 bases each). This CDR3 is 13 amino acids long. CDR1 and CDR2 (germline): GTSNPN, SVGIG (reference sequence).

As concerns this clonotype: At one boundary the junction diverges from the germline segment, which might be a read error. V usage is TRBV6-1 and J usage is TRBJ1-5, with 7 bases identical to TRBD1. CDR3 size: 15 residues. Germline CDR1 reads MNHNS; CDR2 reads SASEGT. The CDR3 DNA reads TGTGCCAGCAGTTCTAGGCAGGGGGGCTCTCAGCCTCAGCATTTT. Translation: CASSSRQGGSQPQHF.

As regards this clonotype: The junction differs from germline at one of its ends, possibly a read error. The chain joins TRBV11-2 to TRBJ2-1; TRBD2 matches 7 bases. The length of the CDR3 is 16 residues. CDR1 SGHAT and CDR2 FQNNGV come from the germline V gene. The CDR3 region has the DNA TGTGCCAACAGCTTAGTCAGCCGGACTAGTGGGGTCGAGCAGTTCTTC. Translation: CANSLVSRTSGVEQFF.

By its share, this clonotype is medium-sized. This chain connects TRBV6-5 to TRBJ2-5, with D perhaps assigned TRBD1 or TRBD2 (5 bases each). CDR1 is MNHEY and CDR2 is SVGAGI in the germline V gene. Between the trimmed V and J ends, which lost 4 bases and 5 bases, there was a span of 17 bases. The CDR3 sequence is 15 residues long. For the CDR3, the DNA is TGTGCCAGCAGTTTCCTCCGAGGGGCGAGGGAGACCCAGTACTTC. The encoded protein is CASSFLRGARETQYF.

Comments on this clonotype: Since a much larger clone is just one base distant, this may be a read error. The V gene is TRBV6-2 or TRBV6-3, the J gene TRBJ2-2; D is ambiguous. Germline V gene lookup returns CDR1 MNHEY and CDR2 SVGEGT. This CDR3 is 13 amino acids long. The DNA for the CDR3 is TGTGCCAGCACCTATGACGGAACCGAGGAGCTGTTTTTT. This gives the protein CASTYDGTEELFF.

This clonotype appeared many times. The CDR3 sequence: CASSLAGQVSYEQYF. CDR3 DNA: TGTGCCAGCAGTTTGGCCGGACAGGTTTCCTACGAGCAGTACTTC. The chain couples TRBV12-3 or TRBV12-4 to TRBJ2-7; 7 bases fit TRBD1. J gave up 1 base and V 3 bases, and 6 bases lay outside the gene matches. This CDR3 is 15 amino acids long.

In regard to this clonotype: A much larger clonotype is one base distant, so this may be a read error. V is TRBV28 and J is TRBJ2-7, with a possible D match to TRBD1 (8 bases). The CDR3 contains 12 residues. Germline-derived CDR1 and CDR2 are MDHEN and SYDVKM. The germline V and J ends were trimmed by 7 bases and 3 bases, with 10 bases remaining between them. The CDR3 DNA is TGTGCCAGCAACAGGGGGGGCTACGAGCAGTACTTC. Its translation is CASNRGGYEQYF.

This clonotype has more than one count but fewer than ten. The chain has TRBV7-9 and TRBJ1-1; TRBD1 matches 9 bases. CDR3 length: 15 residues. J gave up 5 bases and V 3 bases, and 7 bases lay outside the gene matches. The germline V gene has CDR1 SEHNR and CDR2 FQNEAQ (reference sequence). The CDR3 is CASSFEQGAFTEAFF. Written as DNA, the CDR3 is TGTGCCAGCAGCTTTGAACAGGGGGCTTTTACTGAAGCTTTCTTT.

V usage is TRBV28 and J usage is TRBJ1-3; TRBD1 is a possible D gene (6 bases). V was pared by 9 bases and J by 0 bases, with 15 bases between. This CDR3 has 15 amino acids. Germline V gene lookup returns CDR1 MDHEN and CDR2 SYDVKM. The DNA for the CDR3 is TGTGCCAGAAGCCATACAGGGAGCTCTGGAAACACCATATATTTT. It yields the protein CARSHTGSSGNTIYF. Full variable domain (outside the CDR3, taken from reference TRBV28 and TRBJ1-3): DVKVTQSSRYLVKRTGEKVFLECVQDMDHENMFWYRQDPGLGLRLIYFSYDVKMKEKGDIPEGYSVSREKKERFSLILESASTNQTSMYLCARSHTGSSGNTIYFGEGSWLTVV.

The rearrangement joins TRBV29-1 to TRBJ2-4, with a tentative D call TRBD2 (7 bases). The CDR3 runs to 12 residues. Trimming pared 4 bases from V and 9 bases from J, leaving 13 bases between. Looked up from germline, CDR1 is SQVTM and CDR2 is ANQGSEA. The CDR3 region is CSVAGGIGIQYF. The CDR3 bases are TGCAGCGTTGCGGGGGGCATCGGCATTCAGTACTTC.

On this clonotype: It may be a read error: a sequence one base away is much more abundant. This chain links TRBV6-5 with TRBJ1-6; D gene ambiguous. The CDR3 covers 16 residues. Between the trimmed V and J ends, which lost 6 bases and 3 bases, there was a span of 15 bases. Germline V gives CDR1 MNHEY, CDR2 SVGAGI. CDR3 loop: CASRGLKSFYNSPLHF. CDR3 DNA sequence: TGTGCCAGCAGGGGCCTTAAGAGCTTCTATAATTCACCCCTCCACTTT.

This clonotype appeared many times. V gene TRBV29-1 combines with J gene TRBJ2-5; 8 bases line up with TRBD2. With 2 bases clipped from V and 3 bases from J, the junction kept 5 bases outside the gene matches. The CDR3 has 14 amino acids. Germline values: CDR1 SQVTM, CDR2 ANQGSEA. The CDR3 nucleotides are TGCAGCGTTGAATACGGGAGGGCCGAAGAGACCCAGTACTTC. This gives the protein CSVEYGRAEETQYF.

Of note for this clonotype: The CDR3 does not close with the conserved phenylalanine or tryptophan, likely indicating a read error. It is unclear where the CDR3 begins or ends on the DNA, so no DNA is shown, and the CDR3 is as TCRdb lists it. This rearrangement joins TRBV12-3 or TRBV12-4 to TRBJ1-1; the table's D call, TRBD1, has no DNA check behind it. The CDR3 totals 11 residues, both ends included. The CDR3 protein is CASRIDRDLVM.

This rearrangement joins TRBV20-1 to TRBJ1-2; possibly TRBD1 for D (5 bases). Germline V gene sequence: CDR1 DFQATT, CDR2 SNEGSKA (reference sequence). The ends were cut back, 0 bases at V and 3 bases at J, with 11 bases in the middle. The CDR3 is made up of 14 amino acids. CDR3 protein: CSARDRRGDYGYTF. The CDR3 DNA follows: TGCAGTGCTAGAGATCGTCGGGGGGACTATGGCTACACCTTC.

Concerning this clonotype itself: One end of the junction is discordant with germline, which a read error may explain. V is TRBV11-2 and J is TRBJ2-7, with a tentative D call TRBD1 (6 bases). This CDR3 comprises 15 residues. Germline V gene sequence: CDR1 SGHAT, CDR2 FQNNGV. The CDR3 reads CASSLSVTGLSEQYF. The DNA of the CDR3 is TGTGCCAGTAGCTTAAGTGTCACAGGGTTGAGCGAGCAGTACTTC.

This sequence joins TRBV29-1 and TRBJ1-4; D is unresolved. The V gene lost 6 bases and the J gene lost 7 bases, with 12 bases spanning the gap. From germline, CDR1 is SQVTM and CDR2 ANQGSEA. CDR3 length: 12 residues. The CDR3 spells CSVRRGGEKLFF. CDR3 DNA sequence: TGCAGCGTCAGGAGAGGAGGTGAAAAACTGTTTTTT. Full variable domain (outside the CDR3, taken from reference TRBV29-1 and TRBJ1-4): SAVISQKPSRDICQRGTSLTIQCQVDSQVTMMFWYRQQPGQSLTLIATANQGSEATYESGFVIDKFPISRPNLTFSTLTVSNMSPEDSSIYLCSVRRGGEKLFFGSGTQLSVL.

This clonotype turned up a few times. The chain couples TRBV20-1 to TRBJ2-2; 7 bases are a match to TRBD1. The V gene end was trimmed by 4 bases and the J gene end by 4 bases; junction bases not matched to a gene: 6. This CDR3 spans 14 amino acids. Germline CDR1 is DFQATT and CDR2 is SNEGSKA (reference sequence). DNA for the CDR3: TGCAGTGCTAAGGGGGCTATGATCACCGGGGAGCTGTTTTTT. It codes for CSAKGAMITGELFF.

This clonotype was observed many times. The J gene is TRBJ2-3, the V gene TRBV7-9; 8 positions match TRBD1. Germline V lookup: CDR1 SEHNR, CDR2 FQNEAQ (reference sequence). This CDR3 has 14 residues. V shed 4 bases, J shed 5 bases, and the junction held 5 bases outside the gene matches. The CDR3 here is CASSWTGFGDTQYF. CDR3 in DNA: TGTGCCAGCAGCTGGACAGGGTTCGGAGATACGCAGTATTTT.

For this clonotype: Sequence at one end of the junction differs from germline and may be a read error. The rearrangement uses TRBV10-2 and TRBJ2-7; TRBD2 matches 8 bases. Germline V lookup: CDR1 WSHSY, CDR2 SAAADI. The CDR3 is made up of 15 amino acids. CDR3 DNA sequence: TGCGCCGGCAGTGTGTCCAAGCGGGAGTATGACGAGCAGTACTTC. This sequence encodes CAGSVSKREYDEQYF.

This clonotype turned up a few times. A much bigger clone sits one base away, suggesting this may be a read error. The chain links TRBV29-1 to TRBJ2-3; TRBD2 aligns across 11 bases. Germline values: CDR1 SQVTM, CDR2 ANQGSEA. CDR3 length: 16 amino acids. CDR3 bases: TGCAGCGTCGGGACTAGCGGTTTCGTCGGCACAGATATGCAGTATTTT. Amino acid sequence: CSVGTSGFVGTDMQYF.

This clonotype was counted only a few times. The rearrangement joins TRBV7-9 to TRBJ2-1; D is unclear. Germline-derived CDR1 and CDR2 are SEHNR and FQNEAQ (reference sequence). This CDR3 contains 14 residues. V lost 2 bases, J lost 8 bases, and 13 bases lay in between. The DNA of the CDR3 is TGTGCCAGCAGCTTATCCGGGCCCCCGGATGAGCAGTTCTTC. It codes for CASSLSGPPDEQFF.

The chain carries TRBV29-1 and TRBJ1-2; TRBD1 might be the D (6 bases). This CDR3 is built from 13 residues. CDR1 and CDR2 from the germline V gene are SQVTM and ANQGSEA. Trimming left V 8 bases short and J 5 bases short, with 18 bases between. Here the CDR3 DNA reads TGCAGCCTTGGCCGTCAGGGGAATTATGGCTACACCTTC. Encoded protein: CSLGRQGNYGYTF.

The genes are TRBV6-5 and TRBJ2-4; 9 nucleotides line up with TRBD1. Per the germline V gene, CDR1 is MNHEY and CDR2 is SVGAGI. CDR3 length equals 13 residues. The ends lost 10 bases at V and 4 bases at J; junction bases unmatched: 5. The CDR3 region is CATGTGWKNIQYF. The CDR3 bases are TGTGCCACCGGGACAGGGTGGAAAAACATTCAGTACTTC.

With respect to this clonotype: A much larger clone differs from this one at a single base, so this may be a read error. The CDR3 region has the DNA TGTGCCGGCAGTTCGGGACAGGGATCATTCGCCCTCCACTTT. Translation: CAGSSGQGSFALHF. The rearrangement uses TRBV13 and TRBJ1-6, with 9 bases lining up with TRBD1. The CDR3 is made up of 14 amino acids. In germline, CDR1 is PRHDT, CDR2 FYEKMQ (reference sequence).

The gene calls are TRBV7-9 and TRBJ2-7; 7 bases match TRBD2. The CDR3 runs 16 residues. Germline loops: CDR1 SEHNR, CDR2 FQNEAQ (reference sequence). V was pared by 1 base and J by 2 bases, with 8 bases of the junction left unmatched. The CDR3 spells CASSLESTSFPYEQYF. Here the CDR3 DNA reads TGTGCCAGCAGCTTAGAGTCGACTAGCTTCCCCTACGAGCAGTACTTC.